This T cell receptor (beta chain) comes out of a study of T cells in Graves' hyperthyroidism and ophthalmopathy. General study findings and limits: Blood held most thyroid clonotypes expanded above 0.001 frequency. Stable hyperthyroidism was separated from ophthalmopathy by a model based on 13 V-J features.

Amplified TCR beta CDR3 regions derived from RNA transcripts. Carried out on the TCR CDR3, a first-round RT-PCR used the HTBI primer set. TCRdb re-derived calls from the multiplex PCR reads in MiXCR, one entry per CDR3 protein. This sample carries more than 500,000 distinct CDR3 sequences, 40% to 55% of them seen once, and the ten largest clones take around 20%. V shed 5 bases and J shed 7 bases, with 26 bases lying between them. Germline V gene data show CDR1 as LGHNA and CDR2 as YSLEER. This CDR3 region has 17 residues. This clonotype was picked up one time. Its antigen is unknown. The sequence came from an adult woman with Graves' disease, either hyperthyroidism or ophthalmopathy (not recorded which). V gene TRBV4-3 combines with J gene TRBJ2-5, with a possible D match to TRBD2 (5 bases). Material: peripheral blood or thyroid tissue (not recorded which). The CDR3 coding sequence is TGCGCCAGCAGCTTATTAGGAGGACTCAAGCAAGGCAGGACCCAGTACTTC. Its translation: CASSLLGGLKQGRTQYF.